This TCR beta chain was retrieved from a study of cytomegalovirus exposure and HLA in healthy donors. 60 Vbeta and 13 Jbeta primers were used in PCR. This table comes from immunoSEQ multiplex PCR, and its TCRdb copy is limited to in-frame clones, with some not included. The sample includes 90,000 to 140,000 clones, roughly 13% seen only once; the top ten take about a sixth. This clone was counted only a few times. This sample includes further DNA sequences coding for the same CDR3. This CDR3 has 13 amino acids. Trimming cost V 6 bases and J 4 bases, with 10 bases left between them. The germline V gene encodes CDR1 LNHDA and CDR2 SQIVND (reference sequence).

This TCR was sampled from a man aged 35 to 55 in good health and CMV-seropositive. The chain has TRBV19 and TRBJ2-1, with a possible D match to TRBD1 (5 bases). The sequencing input was PBMCs. This CDR3 reads CASRGRGYNEQFF. The CDR3 region has the DNA TGTGCCAGTAGAGGAAGGGGTTACAATGAGCAGTTCTTC.